One T cell receptor (beta chain) is described in this entry. As yet, its antigen is unknown. Trimming left V 6 bases short and J 7 bases short, with 1 base between. Per germline, CDR1 MRHNA and CDR2 SNTAGT. This CDR3 comprises 10 residues. This record comes from a study of T cell repertoires and Cas9 in healthy adults. As for the study in general: Multi-effector potency, cytotoxicity and lineage were assessed in SpCas9-reactive CD4 and CD8 T cells.

Findings and limits, study-wide: Reportedly, SpCas9-reactive effector T cell proliferation and function were mitigated by SpCas9-reactive Tregs in vitro.

Libraries were prepared by immunoSEQ multiplex PCR; TCRdb keeps only in-frame clonotypes and omits some of them. This sample yields 20,000 to 25,000 clones, of which more than 90% are seen a single time; roughly 0.69% belongs to the top ten. The chain recombines TRBV6-4 with TRBJ1-6; D gene unclear. The sequenced material came from CD4+ effector T cells (CD127+, CD25-, CD137-, CD154-) from PBMCs; culture status not recorded. This sequence originates from a human donor in good health. CDR3 coding DNA: TGTGCCAGCAGAAATTCACCCCTCCACTTT. Protein: CASRNSPLHF.